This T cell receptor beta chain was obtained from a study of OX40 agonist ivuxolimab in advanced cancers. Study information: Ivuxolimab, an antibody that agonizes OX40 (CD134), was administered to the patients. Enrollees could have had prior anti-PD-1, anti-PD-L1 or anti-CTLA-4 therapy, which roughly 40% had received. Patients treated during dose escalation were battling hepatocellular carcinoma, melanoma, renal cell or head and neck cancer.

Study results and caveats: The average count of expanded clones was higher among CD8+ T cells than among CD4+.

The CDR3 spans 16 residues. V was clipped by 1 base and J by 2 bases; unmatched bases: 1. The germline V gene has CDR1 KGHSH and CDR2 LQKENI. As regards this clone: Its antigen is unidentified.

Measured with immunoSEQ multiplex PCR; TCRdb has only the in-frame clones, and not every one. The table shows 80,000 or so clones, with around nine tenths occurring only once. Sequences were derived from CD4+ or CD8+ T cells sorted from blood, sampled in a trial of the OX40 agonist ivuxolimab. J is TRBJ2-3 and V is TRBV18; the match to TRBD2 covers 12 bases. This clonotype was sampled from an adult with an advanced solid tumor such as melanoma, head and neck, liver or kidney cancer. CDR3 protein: CASSPRLAGDTDTQYF. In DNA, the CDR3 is TGTGCCAGCTCACCACGACTAGCGGGGGACACAGATACGCAGTATTTT.